This T cell receptor (beta chain) originates from a study of blood T cell repertoires in COVID-19. Study-level background: COVID-19 samples, acute and convalescent, were from the United States, Italy and Spain.

Germline CDR1 and CDR2: MNHEY and SVGAGI. V dropped 5 bases and J dropped 2; count of bases not matched to a gene: 8. The CDR3 consists of 15 residues. In the original analysis: Using reference gene primer amplification, nucleated cell counts were estimated. Sequencing was performed with immunoSEQ multiplex PCR; in TCRdb, only in-frame clones are kept and a portion is missing. V and J calls and clone size are as listed in that table; D and trimming were resolved from the DNA. The sample lists 100,000 to 120,000 clones; 88% were seen once. The V call is TRBV6-5, the J call TRBJ1-1; TRBD1 agrees at 7 bases. The receptor was derived from a human donor in a cohort sampled during active COVID-19. Sequenced material: peripheral blood. CDR3 in amino acids: CASSPNGQANTEAFF. As DNA, the CDR3 is TGTGCCAGCAGTCCTAATGGACAGGCTAACACTGAAGCTTTCTTT.